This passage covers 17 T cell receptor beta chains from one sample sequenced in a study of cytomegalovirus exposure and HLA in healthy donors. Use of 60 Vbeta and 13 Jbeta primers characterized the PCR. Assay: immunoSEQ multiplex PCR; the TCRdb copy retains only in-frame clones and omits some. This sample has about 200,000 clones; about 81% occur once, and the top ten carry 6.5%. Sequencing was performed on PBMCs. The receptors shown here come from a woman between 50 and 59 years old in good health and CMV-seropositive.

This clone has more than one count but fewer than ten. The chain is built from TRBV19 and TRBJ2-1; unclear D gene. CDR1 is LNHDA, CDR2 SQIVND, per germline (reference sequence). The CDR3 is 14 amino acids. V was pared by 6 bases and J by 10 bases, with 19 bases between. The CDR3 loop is CASSSRSLAREQFF. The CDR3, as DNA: TGTGCCAGTAGCTCTCGGTCCTTAGCTAGGGAGCAGTTCTTC.

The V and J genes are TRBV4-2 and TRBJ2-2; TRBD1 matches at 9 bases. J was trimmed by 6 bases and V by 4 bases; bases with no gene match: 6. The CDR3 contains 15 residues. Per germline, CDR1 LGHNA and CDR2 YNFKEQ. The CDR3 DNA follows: TGTGCCAGCAGCCCCCGGGACAGGGTCGCCGGGGAGCTGTTTTTT. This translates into CASSPRDRVAGELFF.

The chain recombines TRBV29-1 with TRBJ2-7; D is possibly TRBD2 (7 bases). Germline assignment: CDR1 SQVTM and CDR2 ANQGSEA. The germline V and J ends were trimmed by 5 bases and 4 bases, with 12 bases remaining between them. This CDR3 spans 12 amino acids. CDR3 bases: TGCAGCGTTAGGGGAGGGGGTTACGAGCAGTACTTC. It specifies CSVRGGGYEQYF.

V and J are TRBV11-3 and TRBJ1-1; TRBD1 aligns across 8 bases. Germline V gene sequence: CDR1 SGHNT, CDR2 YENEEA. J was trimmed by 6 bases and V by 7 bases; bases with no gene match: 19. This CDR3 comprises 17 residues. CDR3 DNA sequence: TGTGCCAGCAACATCAGGGGGCGCCGGGGTACGGACGCTGAAGCTTTCTTT. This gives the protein CASNIRGRRGTDAEAFF.

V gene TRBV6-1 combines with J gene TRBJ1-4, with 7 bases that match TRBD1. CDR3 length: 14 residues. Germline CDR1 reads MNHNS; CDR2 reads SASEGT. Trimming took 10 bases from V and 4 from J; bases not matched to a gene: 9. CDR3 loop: CATGGRTFNEKLFF. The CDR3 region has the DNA TGTGCCACAGGGGGGCGGACTTTTAATGAAAAACTGTTTTTT.

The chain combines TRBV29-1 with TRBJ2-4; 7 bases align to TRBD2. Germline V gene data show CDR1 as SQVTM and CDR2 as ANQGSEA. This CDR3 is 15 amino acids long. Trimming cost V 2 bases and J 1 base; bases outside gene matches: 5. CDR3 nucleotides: TGCAGCGTTGAAACTAGCGATTACGCCAAAAACATTCAGTACTTC. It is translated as CSVETSDYAKNIQYF.

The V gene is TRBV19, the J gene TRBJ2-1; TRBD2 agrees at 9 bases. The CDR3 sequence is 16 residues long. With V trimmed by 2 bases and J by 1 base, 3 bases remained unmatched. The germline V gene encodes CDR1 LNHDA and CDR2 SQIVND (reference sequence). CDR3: CASSILSGGSYNEQFF. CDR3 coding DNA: TGTGCCAGTAGTATACTAAGCGGGGGGTCCTACAATGAGCAGTTCTTC. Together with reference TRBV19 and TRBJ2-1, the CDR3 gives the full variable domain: DGGITQSPKYLFRKEGQNVTLSCEQNLNHDAMYWYRQDPGQGLRLIYYSQIVNDFQKGDIAEGYSVSREKKESFPLTVTSAQKNPTAFYLCASSILSGGSYNEQFFGPGTRLTVL.

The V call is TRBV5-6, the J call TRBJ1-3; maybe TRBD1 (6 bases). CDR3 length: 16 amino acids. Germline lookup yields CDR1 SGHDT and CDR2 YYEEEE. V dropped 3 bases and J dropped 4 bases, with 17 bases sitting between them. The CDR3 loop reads CASSYLDRTVGNTIYF. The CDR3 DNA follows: TGTGCCAGCAGCTACCTTGACAGGACCGTCGGAAACACCATATATTTT.

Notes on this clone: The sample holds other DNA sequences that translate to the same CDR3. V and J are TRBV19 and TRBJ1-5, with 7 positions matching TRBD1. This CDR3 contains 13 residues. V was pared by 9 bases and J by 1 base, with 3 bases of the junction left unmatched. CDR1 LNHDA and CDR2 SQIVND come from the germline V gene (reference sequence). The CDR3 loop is CASRGQSNQPQHF. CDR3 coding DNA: TGTGCCAGCAGGGGACAGAGCAATCAGCCCCAGCATTTT.

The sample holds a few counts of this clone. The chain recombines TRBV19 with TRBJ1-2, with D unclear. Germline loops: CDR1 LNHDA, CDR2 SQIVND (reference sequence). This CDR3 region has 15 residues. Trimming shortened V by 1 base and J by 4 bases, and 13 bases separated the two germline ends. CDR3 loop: CASSIVLGPTYGYTF. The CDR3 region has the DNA TGTGCCAGTAGTATAGTATTGGGCCCCACCTATGGCTACACCTTC.

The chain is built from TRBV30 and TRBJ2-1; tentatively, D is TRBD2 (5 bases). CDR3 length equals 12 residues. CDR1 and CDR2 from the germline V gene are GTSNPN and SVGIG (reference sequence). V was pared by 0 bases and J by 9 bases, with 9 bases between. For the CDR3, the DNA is TGTGCCTGGAGTGTAACCGGGATTGAGCAGTTCTTC. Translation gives CAWSVTGIEQFF. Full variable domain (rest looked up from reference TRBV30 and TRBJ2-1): SQTIHQWPATLVQPVGSPLSLECTVEGTSNPNLYWYRQAAGRGLQLLFYSVGIGQISSEVPQNLSASRPQDRQFILSSKKLLLSDSGFYLCAWSVTGIEQFFGPGTRLTVL.

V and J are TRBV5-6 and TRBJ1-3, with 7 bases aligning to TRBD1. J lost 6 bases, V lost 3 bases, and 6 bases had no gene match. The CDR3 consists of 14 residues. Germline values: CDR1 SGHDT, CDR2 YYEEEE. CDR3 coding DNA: TGTGCCAGCAGCTATACAGGGGCTCCAAACACCATATATTTT. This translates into CASSYTGAPNTIYF.

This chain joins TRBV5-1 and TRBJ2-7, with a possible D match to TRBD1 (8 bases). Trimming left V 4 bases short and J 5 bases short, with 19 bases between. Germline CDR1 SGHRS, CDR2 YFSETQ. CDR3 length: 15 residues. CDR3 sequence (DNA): TGCGCCAGCAGCGCTACAGGGGGAGGGAGCCACGAGCAGTACTTC. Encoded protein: CASSATGGGSHEQYF.

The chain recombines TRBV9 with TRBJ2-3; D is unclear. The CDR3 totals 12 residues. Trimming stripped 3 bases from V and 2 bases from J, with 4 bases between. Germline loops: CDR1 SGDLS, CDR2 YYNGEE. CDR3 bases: TGTGCCAGCAGCGAATACACAGATACGCAGTATTTT. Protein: CASSEYTDTQYF.

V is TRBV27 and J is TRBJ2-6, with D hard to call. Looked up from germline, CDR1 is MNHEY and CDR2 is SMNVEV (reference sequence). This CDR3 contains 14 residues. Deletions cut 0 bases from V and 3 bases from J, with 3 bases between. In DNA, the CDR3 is TGTGCCAGCAGTTTATCCGGTGGGGCCAACGTCCTGACTTTC. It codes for CASSLSGGANVLTF.

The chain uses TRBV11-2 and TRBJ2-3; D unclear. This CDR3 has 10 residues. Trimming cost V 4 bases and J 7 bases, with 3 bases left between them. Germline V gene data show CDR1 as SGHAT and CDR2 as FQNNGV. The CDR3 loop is CASSSNTQYF. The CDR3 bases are TGTGCCAGCAGCTCCAATACGCAGTATTTT.

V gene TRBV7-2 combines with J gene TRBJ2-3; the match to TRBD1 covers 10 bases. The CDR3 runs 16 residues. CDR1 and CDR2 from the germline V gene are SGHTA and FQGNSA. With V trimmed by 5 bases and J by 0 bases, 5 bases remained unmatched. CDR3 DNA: TGTGCCAGCAGCCGCCGGGACAGGGGAAGCACAGATACGCAGTATTTT. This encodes CASSRRDRGSTDTQYF.